This T cell receptor beta chain was sequenced for a study of blood T cell repertoires in COVID-19. Looking at the study overall: COVID-19 samples collected from the United States, Italy and Spain covered acute and convalescent phases.

Original handling: Amplification of reference gene primers provided the estimated nucleated cell counts. Repertoires were generated with immunoSEQ multiplex PCR, while TCRdb's copy carries only in-frame clones and drops some. The V and J calls and clone size are taken from that table; D and trimming were inferred from the DNA. The table shows 150,000 to 170,000 clones, with about four fifths occurring only once. The V and J ends lost 5 bases and 6 bases respectively, with 22 bases between them. CDR1 and CDR2 (germline): SEHNR, FQNEAQ (reference sequence). The CDR3 extends over 16 amino acids. This clone was recorded a few times.

Sample: peripheral blood. The TCR was taken from a woman over 75 with acute or convalescent COVID-19. The chain joins TRBV7-9 to TRBJ2-5; D not resolved. Written as DNA, the CDR3 is TGTGCCAGCAGCCCCCGGCCCACTACGATACGCCAGACCCAGTACTTC. Its translation: CASSPRPTTIRQTQYF.